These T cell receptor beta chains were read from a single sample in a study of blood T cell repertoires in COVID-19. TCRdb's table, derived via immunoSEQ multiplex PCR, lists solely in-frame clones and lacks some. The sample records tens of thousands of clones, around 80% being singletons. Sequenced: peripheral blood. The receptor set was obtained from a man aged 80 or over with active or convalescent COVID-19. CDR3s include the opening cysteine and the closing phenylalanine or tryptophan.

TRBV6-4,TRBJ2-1,CASSPGLAGANEQFF
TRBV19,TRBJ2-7,CASSMELAGPYEQYF
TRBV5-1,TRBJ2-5,CASSLGLLAGTEETQYF
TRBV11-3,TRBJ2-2,CASSFTGGTGELFF
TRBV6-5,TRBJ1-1,CASSYRHSTEAFF
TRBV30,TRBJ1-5,CAWSGDRGWNQPQHF
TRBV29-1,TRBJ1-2,CSVEEGPGYGYTF
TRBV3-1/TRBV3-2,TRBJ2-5,CASSPPGLAQGTQYF
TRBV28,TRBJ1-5,CASRYRGNQPQHF
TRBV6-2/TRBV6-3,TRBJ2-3,CASSYGLAVRDTQYF
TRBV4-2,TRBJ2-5,CASSQEYRVKSQTQYF
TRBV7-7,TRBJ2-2,CASSPVGGQGSTGELFF
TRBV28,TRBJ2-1,CASRLDYYNEQFF
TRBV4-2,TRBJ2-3,CASSLQTSGKGADTQYF
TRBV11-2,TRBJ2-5,CASSPVGTGGAQYF
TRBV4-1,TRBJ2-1,CATGGVWNNEQFF
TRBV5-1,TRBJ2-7,CASSPDRGGYEQYF
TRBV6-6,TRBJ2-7,CASSPMDRASWQYF
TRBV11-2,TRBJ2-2,CASSSGTSGITGELFF
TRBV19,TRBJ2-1,CASSTDRDAYNEQFF
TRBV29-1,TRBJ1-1,CSASRDFNTEAFF
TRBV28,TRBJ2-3,CASSTPESPLRTDTQYF
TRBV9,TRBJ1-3,CASSQDERTGGSGNTIYF
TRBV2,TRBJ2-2,CASSGVTSGGSSFFF
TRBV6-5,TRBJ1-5,CASSYLGGQPQHF